The table lists the clone carrying this T cell receptor beta chain with many counts. This sample is part of a study of human T cells and chemical hapten exposure. The CDR3 runs to 13 residues. V gave up 2 bases and J gave up 4 bases, with 8 bases separating them. Germline values: CDR1 MNHEY, CDR2 SMNVEV (reference sequence). Time point indicated: pre-sensitization, week 0. The sample's treatment: therapeutic diphenylcyclopropenone sensitization with weekly scalp DPC. Prior to application of each patch test, blood was drawn. Every donor had alopecia and was 18 to 70 years old; all were suitable for DPC. In the source study's methods: Across samples, TCR counts had a median of roughly 96,000 and ranged from roughly 23,224 to 700,000. MiXCR was run by TCRdb on the RACE reads, yielding one entry per CDR3 protein. TCRdb's processing, not the authors', yielded these V and J calls. The table has around 380,000 distinct CDR3 sequences, 5.5% seen once.

The V call is TRBV27, the J call TRBJ2-5; D gene unclear. The receptor's source is a woman aged 18 to 35 with alopecia areata. Some clones in this sample may be carry-over from other donors' samples. The sample consisted of whole blood, taken in connection with sensitization to the hapten diphenylcyclopropenone (DPC). The CDR3 DNA sequence: TGTGCCAGCAGTTTAAATAGCCTAGAGACCCAGTACTTC. Residues: CASSLNSLETQYF.